These 17 T cell receptor beta chains originate from one sample sequenced in a study of T cell changes during pregnancy in multiple sclerosis. Method: immunoSEQ multiplex PCR; TCRdb's copy keeps in-frame clones and lacks some. Counted here are around 41,000 clones, roughly 88% occurring once; the ten biggest clones make up roughly 1.5%. Sequencing was performed on PBMCs (not recorded whether the cells were cultured). Source of these receptors: a female donor with multiple sclerosis, enrolled in a pregnancy study.

This CDR3 is CASSFTSTGYSNQPQHF. CDR3 coding DNA: TGTGCCAGCAGTTTCACTTCAACCGGTTATAGCAATCAGCCCCAGCATTTT. The gene calls are TRBV27 and TRBJ1-5; no clear D gene. CDR1 is MNHEY, CDR2 SMNVEV, per germline (reference sequence). There are 17 residues in the CDR3. V was clipped by 3 bases and J by 0 bases, with 15 bases between them.

This chain joins TRBV9 and TRBJ2-3; D is possibly TRBD2 (5 bases). The germline gives CDR1 SGDLS, CDR2 YYNGEE. The CDR3 runs to 17 residues. Trimming shortened V by 0 bases and J by 1 base, and 15 bases separated the two germline ends. The CDR3 here is CASSVARSAPRTDTQYF. CDR3 in DNA: TGTGCCAGCAGCGTAGCCCGTAGCGCCCCTCGCACAGATACGCAGTATTTT.

V usage is TRBV28 and J usage is TRBJ2-3, with D perhaps TRBD2 (6 bases). The CDR3 is 14 amino acids. Germline assignment: CDR1 MDHEN and CDR2 SYDVKM. Trimming took off 1 base at V and 9 bases at J, with 14 bases between the two ends. The CDR3 nucleotides are TGTGCCAGCAGTTTATTCGGTAGGGGAGGAACGCAGTATTTT. Its protein product is CASSLFGRGGTQYF.

The chain links TRBV6-1 to TRBJ1-2; tentatively, D is TRBD1 (5 bases). The ends were cut back, 5 bases at V and 5 bases at J, with 12 bases in the middle. In germline, CDR1 is MNHNS, CDR2 SASEGT. The CDR3 covers 13 residues. The CDR3 here is CASSFGAEYGYTF. The CDR3 coding sequence is TGTGCCAGCAGTTTTGGGGCCGAATATGGCTACACCTTC.

The chain has TRBV7-9 and TRBJ1-4; tentatively, D is TRBD1 (6 bases). There are 14 residues in the CDR3. Germline V gene lookup returns CDR1 SEHNR and CDR2 FQNEAQ (reference sequence). Trimming cost V 1 base and J 6 bases, with 9 bases left between them. CDR3 loop: CASSLGTVDEKLFF. CDR3 DNA sequence: TGTGCCAGCAGCTTAGGGACAGTTGATGAAAAACTGTTTTTT.

This chain links TRBV10-1 with TRBJ2-1; no definite D call. Germline CDR1 and CDR2: WNHNN and SYGVQD (reference sequence). Deletions cut 5 bases from V and 0 bases from J, with 14 bases between. The CDR3 has 16 amino acids. Here the CDR3 DNA reads TGCGCCAGCAGTCAATCCTTAGACCACTCCTACAATGAGCAGTTCTTC. It encodes CASSQSLDHSYNEQFF.

The chain has TRBV30 and TRBJ1-1, with D hard to call. The CDR3 runs to 13 residues. Germline CDR1 reads GTSNPN; CDR2 reads SVGIG (reference sequence). V was clipped by 0 bases and J by 4 bases, with 9 bases between them. CDR3 nucleotide sequence: TGTGCCTGGAGTGTGGTAACGAGCACTGAAGCTTTCTTT. It translates to CAWSVVTSTEAFF.

The rearrangement links TRBV11-2 to TRBJ2-3; tentatively, D is TRBD2 (5 bases). This CDR3 is 15 amino acids long. Germline CDR1 and CDR2: SGHAT and FQNNGV. Trimming removed 6 bases at V and 5 bases at J, with 18 bases between. The DNA for the CDR3 is TGTGCCAGCAGGGAGAGACGGGGATTCCGAGATACGCAGTATTTT. Protein sequence: CASRERRGFRDTQYF.

V and J are TRBV2 and TRBJ2-7, with 7 bases identical to TRBD2. Germline CDR1 reads SNHLY; CDR2 reads FYNNEI. The CDR3 is 15 residues long. Trimming took 4 bases from V and 6 from J; bases not matched to a gene: 12. The CDR3 sequence is CASSGIEGGPGEQYF. The CDR3 bases are TGTGCCAGCAGTGGTATCGAGGGAGGGCCGGGCGAGCAGTACTTC.

This clone was picked up one time. The V gene is TRBV29-1, the J gene TRBJ1-5; no definite D call. The V end lost 0 bases, the J end lost 8 bases, and 14 bases lay between the germline ends. Germline V gene sequence: CDR1 SQVTM, CDR2 ANQGSEA. This CDR3 is built from 14 residues. This CDR3 reads CSVEEGGNGEPQHF. The CDR3 region has the DNA TGCAGCGTTGAAGAAGGAGGTAATGGGGAGCCCCAGCATTTT.

This clone was counted once. This chain links TRBV2 with TRBJ2-7; possibly TRBD2 for D (5 bases). The V gene's germline CDR1 is SNHLY and CDR2 FYNNEI. CDR3 length equals 14 residues. The V and J ends lost 4 bases and 0 bases respectively, with 10 bases between them. The CDR3 bases are TGTGCCAGCAGTGCAGCGGTGAGCTCCTACGAGCAGTACTTC. This sequence encodes CASSAAVSSYEQYF.

This rearrangement joins TRBV5-1 to TRBJ2-2; TRBD2 aligns across 9 bases. The J segment lost 8 bases and the V segment lost 4 bases, leaving 9 bases of the junction unmatched. The germline gives CDR1 SGHRS, CDR2 YFSETQ. The CDR3 sequence is 15 residues long. CDR3 DNA sequence: TGCGCCAGCAGCCTCGGGACTAGCAAGTCGGGGGAGCTGTTTTTT. It codes for CASSLGTSKSGELFF.

The V and J genes are TRBV5-6 and TRBJ2-5; the D gene is possibly TRBD2 (6 bases). The CDR3 contains 13 residues. The V gene lost 0 bases and the J gene lost 5 bases, with 8 bases spanning the gap. In germline, CDR1 is SGHDT, CDR2 YYEEEE. The CDR3 reads CASSLDGGETQYF. In DNA form, the CDR3 reads TGTGCCAGCAGCTTGGATGGGGGGGAGACCCAGTACTTC.

The V and J genes are TRBV6-1 and TRBJ1-4, with D possibly being TRBD1 (5 bases). The V and J ends lost 7 bases and 5 bases respectively, with 17 bases between them. The CDR3 spans 15 residues. The germline V gene has CDR1 MNHNS and CDR2 SASEGT. CDR3 amino acids: CASISPGSTNEKLFF. CDR3 nucleotides: TGTGCCAGCATTTCCCCAGGGAGTACAAATGAAAAACTGTTTTTT.

The chain combines TRBV6-1 with TRBJ1-1, with D perhaps matching TRBD1 (6 bases). Trimming took 9 bases from V and 5 from J, leaving 16 bases between them. The CDR3 sequence is 13 residues long. Germline CDR1 is MNHNS and CDR2 is SASEGT. CDR3 sequence reads: CASSPGALTEAFF. For the CDR3, the DNA is TGTGCCAGTTCCCCGGGGGCTTTGACTGAAGCTTTCTTT.

The chain recombines TRBV10-3 with TRBJ1-5; possible D gene TRBD1, 6 bases. Germline values: CDR1 ENHRY, CDR2 SYGVKD. The CDR3 is made up of 14 amino acids. Between the trimmed V and J ends, which lost 3 bases and 7 bases, there was a span of 13 bases. Here the CDR3 DNA reads TGTGCCATCAGTGAAACTGCAGGGGTCCAGCCCCAGCATTTT. It codes for CAISETAGVQPQHF.

The gene calls are TRBV11-2 and TRBJ2-7; TRBD2 is a possible D gene (5 bases). The germline V and J ends were trimmed by 5 bases and 7 bases, with 21 bases remaining between them. This CDR3 contains 15 residues. CDR1 and CDR2 (germline): SGHAT, FQNNGV. In DNA form, the CDR3 reads TGTGCCAGCAGCGACGACTATCGATTGACTGGGGAGCAGTACTTC. It specifies CASSDDYRLTGEQYF.